The next 13 T cell receptor beta chains were all read from a single sample in a study of blood T cell repertoires in COVID-19. This table comes from immunoSEQ multiplex PCR, and its TCRdb copy is limited to in-frame clones, with some not included. The sample shows approximately 90,000 clones, 70% to 90% of them seen only once. Sequenced material: peripheral blood. These receptors were taken from a human donor with acute or convalescent COVID-19. The donor label of this sample is uncertain.

This clone was recorded only once. The chain uses TRBV9 and TRBJ2-1, with D possibly matching TRBD2 (6 bases). Deletions cut 1 base from V and 1 base from J, with 12 bases between. The length of the CDR3 is 16 residues. Germline-derived CDR1 and CDR2 are SGDLS and YYNGEE. CDR3 DNA: TGTGCCAGCAGCGTATACGGGGGACGGTCCTACAATGAGCAGTTCTTC. Translated: CASSVYGGRSYNEQFF.

The V and J genes are TRBV5-8 and TRBJ1-3; TRBD1 matches at 8 bases. The CDR3 sequence is 16 residues long. Germline values: CDR1 SGHTS, CDR2 YDEGEE. V lost 4 bases and J lost 0; bases outside the gene matches: 6. In DNA form, the CDR3 reads TGTGCCAGCAGCAGGGGACAGGTCAGCTCTGGAAACACCATATATTTT. This sequence encodes CASSRGQVSSGNTIYF.

This chain uses TRBV28 with TRBJ2-5; TRBD1 agrees at 10 bases. The CDR3 extends over 16 amino acids. Germline V gene data show CDR1 as MDHEN and CDR2 as SYDVKM. V lost 6 bases, J lost 3 bases, and 10 bases stayed unmatched. CDR3 protein: CASSIGNGQGEETQYF. CDR3 sequence (DNA): TGTGCCAGCAGCATCGGAAACGGACAGGGGGAAGAGACCCAGTACTTC.

This clone has only a few counts. The V and J genes are TRBV29-1 and TRBJ2-7; perhaps TRBD1 as D (6 bases). CDR1 SQVTM and CDR2 ANQGSEA come from the germline V gene. This CDR3 comprises 13 residues. Trimming took off 5 bases at V and 4 bases at J, with 15 bases between the two ends. The CDR3 protein is CSVLTRGKYEQYF. The CDR3 DNA sequence: TGCAGCGTTCTCACCAGGGGAAAATACGAGCAGTACTTC.

The chain recombines TRBV1 with TRBJ2-7; TRBD2 was called by the table and not checked on the DNA. TRBV1 is classified as a pseudogene. The CDR3 is 24 residues long. The CDR3 nucleotides are TGCACCAGCAGCCTCCCGACCGGGACAGGGGCTACCCCGGGACTAGCGGGGGGGCAATACGAGCAGTACTTC. Amino acids: CTSSLPTGTGATPGLAGGQYEQYF.

V gene TRBV9 combines with J gene TRBJ1-1, with 10 bases identical to TRBD1. The CDR3 sequence is 15 residues long. The germline V gene has CDR1 SGDLS and CDR2 YYNGEE. With V trimmed by 3 bases and J by 1 base, 3 bases remained unmatched. Here the CDR3 DNA reads TGTGCCAGCAGCGCGGGGGACAGGGGGAACACTGAAGCTTTCTTT. It specifies CASSAGDRGNTEAFF.

This rearrangement joins TRBV18 to TRBJ2-1; unclear D gene. The ends were cut back, 3 bases at V and 5 bases at J, with 11 bases in the middle. This CDR3 is built from 14 residues. The germline gives CDR1 KGHSH, CDR2 LQKENI. CDR3: CASSPPDSNNEQFF. The CDR3 nucleotides read TGTGCCAGCTCACCCCCAGACTCGAACAATGAGCAGTTCTTC.

This sequence joins TRBV3-1 (or the pseudogene TRBV3-2) and TRBJ2-1, with a tentative D call TRBD2 (5 bases). Germline CDR1 is LGHDT and CDR2 is YNNKEL (reference sequence). This CDR3 contains 14 residues. Trimming took 5 bases from V and 3 from J, leaving 11 bases between them. This CDR3 reads CASSTRAGYNEQFF. CDR3 coding DNA: TGTGCCAGCAGCACTAGGGCCGGCTACAATGAGCAGTTCTTC.

The rearrangement joins TRBV28 to TRBJ1-1; no reliable D call. V was cut by 0 bases and J by 11 bases, with 10 bases left in between. Looked up from germline, CDR1 is MDHEN and CDR2 is SYDVKM. The CDR3 sequence is 12 residues long. The CDR3 DNA is TGTGCCAGCAGTTTATGGGCGACTGGGGCTTTCTTT. Residues: CASSLWATGAFF.

This clone was detected only once. CDR3 loop: CASSASAGGGTYEQYF. The DNA of the CDR3 is TGTGCCAGCAGCGCCTCGGCGGGGGGGGGAACCTACGAGCAGTACTTC. The chain combines TRBV9 with TRBJ2-7; 9 bases line up with TRBD2. Germline CDR1 and CDR2: SGDLS and YYNGEE. The CDR3 has 16 residues. Trimming removed 3 bases from V and 2 bases from J; junction bases left unmatched: 9.

This rearrangement joins TRBV18 to TRBJ2-7; 8 positions agree with TRBD1. With 4 bases clipped from V and 3 bases from J, the junction kept 11 bases outside the gene matches. The CDR3 runs 16 residues. Looked up from germline, CDR1 is KGHSH and CDR2 is LQKENI. CDR3 sequence: CASSRETGQAFYEQYF. CDR3 DNA sequence: TGTGCCAGCTCACGAGAGACGGGACAGGCCTTCTACGAGCAGTACTTC.

The J gene is TRBJ1-1, the V gene TRBV5-8, with D possibly TRBD1 on 5 matching bases. The V gene's germline CDR1 is SGHTS and CDR2 YDEGEE. The CDR3 is 15 residues long. Trimming removed 4 bases at V and 6 bases at J, with 19 bases between. This CDR3 reads CASSTTELLAAEAFF. Written as DNA, the CDR3 is TGTGCCAGCAGCACGACAGAACTCCTGGCGGCTGAAGCTTTCTTT. Based on the CDR3 plus reference TRBV5-8 and TRBJ1-1, the full variable domain is EAGVTQSPTHLIKTRGQQATLRCSPISGHTSVYWYQQALGLGLQFLLWYDEGEERNRGNFPPRFSGRQFPNYSSELNVNALELEDSALYLCASSTTELLAAEAFFGQGTRLTVV.

This chain connects TRBV11-1 to TRBJ1-2; perhaps TRBD1 as D (5 bases). This CDR3 has 13 residues. Germline assignment: CDR1 SGHAT and CDR2 FQDESV (reference sequence). The V end lost 5 bases, the J end lost 6 bases, and 13 bases lay between the germline ends. CDR3 residues: CASSLEGPHGYTF. The CDR3 region has the DNA TGTGCCAGCAGCCTAGAGGGGCCCCATGGCTACACCTTC.